These 10 T cell receptor beta chains were all obtained from the same sample, sequenced in a study of blood T cell repertoires in COVID-19. Generated by immunoSEQ multiplex PCR, the TCRdb table keeps only in-frame clones and is missing some. The repertoire has some 340,000 clones, around 86% of them found once; the top ten carry less than 6%. The sequenced material came from PBMCs or T cells enriched from blood (not recorded which). The source of these receptors is a woman aged 45 to 65 who had recovered from COVID-19.

CDR3 DNA: TGTGCCAGCTCACTCCCCAGGACAGGGAGTTCTGGAAACACCATATATTTT. This codes for CASSLPRTGSSGNTIYF. This rearrangement joins TRBV18 to TRBJ1-3; 8 bases align to TRBD1. Looked up from germline, CDR1 is KGHSH and CDR2 is LQKENI. V was pared by 4 bases and J by 1 base, with 9 bases of the junction left unmatched. This CDR3 has 17 residues.

J is TRBJ1-1 and V is TRBV3-1 (or the pseudogene TRBV3-2); unclear D gene. The CDR3 covers 15 residues. Trimming took 0 bases from V and 1 from J, leaving 9 bases between them. Germline V gene lookup returns CDR1 LGHDT and CDR2 YNNKEL (reference sequence). The CDR3 sequence is CASSQETRGNTEAFF. For the CDR3, the DNA is TGTGCCAGCAGCCAAGAAACTCGGGGGAACACTGAAGCTTTCTTT.

The chain combines TRBV7-8 with TRBJ2-5; TRBD2 matches 12 bases. The trim removed 7 bases at V and 5 bases at J, leaving 17 bases unmatched. CDR1 and CDR2 (germline): SGHVS, FQNEAQ. The CDR3 consists of 18 residues. In DNA, the CDR3 is TGTGCCAGCACCAATACCCACGGACTAGCGGGACTAGGGGAGACCCAGTACTTC. It translates to CASTNTHGLAGLGETQYF.

The chain joins TRBV6-5 to TRBJ2-7; possible D gene TRBD2, 7 bases. CDR3 length equals 12 residues. V was clipped by 6 bases and J by 7 bases, with 13 bases between them. From germline, CDR1 is MNHEY and CDR2 SVGAGI. DNA for the CDR3: TGTGCCAGCAGCTGGGGGGGGCCGGAGCAGTACTTC. This translates into CASSWGGPEQYF.

The sample holds a few counts of this clone. V and J are TRBV6-5 and TRBJ1-4; a weak D match, TRBD1 (5 bases). V lost 6 bases to trimming and J lost 5 bases, with 13 bases between them. The CDR3 sequence is 14 residues long. Germline V gives CDR1 MNHEY, CDR2 SVGAGI. The CDR3 DNA is TGTGCCAGCAGGACGACAGCCTCCAATGAAAAACTGTTTTTT. Translation: CASRTTASNEKLFF.

This sequence joins TRBV10-3 and TRBJ2-3; 9 nucleotides align to TRBD2. Trimming took 2 bases from V and 2 from J; bases not matched to a gene: 5. This CDR3 region has 16 residues. The germline gives CDR1 ENHRY, CDR2 SYGVKD. The CDR3 loop reads CAISESSGRITDTQYF. The CDR3 DNA reads TGTGCCATCAGTGAGAGTAGCGGGAGAATCACAGATACGCAGTATTTT.

The chain recombines TRBV2 with TRBJ1-6; TRBD1 is a possible D gene (5 bases). V lost 4 bases to trimming and J lost 7 bases, with 11 bases between them. Germline loops: CDR1 SNHLY, CDR2 FYNNEI. The CDR3 loop spans 14 amino acids. The CDR3 DNA reads TGTGCCAGCAGTGTTGGAGGGGCGAATTCACCCCTCCACTTT. Protein: CASSVGGANSPLHF.

The chain carries TRBV6-5 and TRBJ2-7; D remains ambiguous. The germline V gene has CDR1 MNHEY and CDR2 SVGAGI. The CDR3 contains 11 residues. V was trimmed by 6 bases and J by 2 bases, leaving 5 bases between them. The CDR3 loop reads CASRAAYEQYF. In DNA form, the CDR3 reads TGTGCCAGCAGGGCAGCCTACGAGCAGTACTTC.

This chain links TRBV7-8 with TRBJ2-7; the match to TRBD1 covers 7 bases. Unmatched junction bases numbered 9, after V lost 2 bases and J lost 2 bases. There are 16 residues in the CDR3. Germline CDR1 and CDR2: SGHVS and FQNEAQ. This chain's CDR3 is CASSLFGTVPAYEQYF. As DNA, the CDR3 is TGTGCCAGCAGCTTATTTGGGACAGTCCCGGCCTACGAGCAGTACTTC.

The chain combines TRBV2 with TRBJ2-2, with 7 bases lining up with TRBD2. The CDR3 runs 15 residues. V lost 6 bases and J lost 7; bases outside the gene matches: 11. Germline V CDR1 and CDR2: SNHLY, FYNNEI. CDR3 bases: TGTGCCAGCAGGGCGCTGACTAGCTGGCACGGGGAGCTGTTTTTT. Translation gives CASRALTSWHGELFF.